The next 6 T cell receptor beta chains were all read from a single sample in a study of cytomegalovirus exposure and HLA in healthy donors. PCR used 60 Vbeta primers and 13 Jbeta primers. The table came from immunoSEQ multiplex PCR; TCRdb's copy has only in-frame clones and leaves some out. This table holds 150,000 to 200,000 clones, 82% found once. The sample comprised PBMCs. Receptor source: a girl aged 10-17 years in good health and CMV-seropositive.

The rearrangement uses TRBV5-4 and TRBJ1-5; D may be TRBD1 (5 bases). The V end was cut by 0 bases, the J end by 1 base, with 11 bases between. The CDR3 covers 16 residues. CDR1 SGHNT and CDR2 YYREEE come from the germline V gene (reference sequence). DNA for the CDR3: TGTGCCAGCAGCTTGGGGGCGGGACGCAGCAATCAGCCCCAGCATTTT. It yields the protein CASSLGAGRSNQPQHF.

V and J are TRBV29-1 and TRBJ2-7, with TRBD1 identical over 9 bases. Per germline, CDR1 SQVTM and CDR2 ANQGSEA. CDR3 length: 14 amino acids. Losses at the gene ends were 7 bases for V and 2 bases for J; bases not matched to a gene: 9. The CDR3 loop reads CSARTGGKAYEQYF. The CDR3 bases are TGCAGCGCTAGAACAGGGGGCAAGGCCTACGAGCAGTACTTC.

The chain couples TRBV7-9 to TRBJ2-7; 8 nucleotides match TRBD1. Trimming removed 4 bases from V and 3 bases from J; junction bases left unmatched: 11. The CDR3 consists of 16 residues. Germline V gives CDR1 SEHNR, CDR2 FQNEAQ (reference sequence). As DNA, the CDR3 is TGTGCCAGCAGCTCGGTGACAGGGGATCTTAACTACGAGCAGTACTTC. This translates into CASSSVTGDLNYEQYF.

The CDR3: CASSYGTVRNTIYF. DNA of the CDR3: TGTGCCAGCAGTTACGGCACAGTTCGAAACACCATATATTTT. The chain is built from TRBV6-6 and TRBJ1-3, with no clear D. The CDR3 runs to 14 residues. V was pared by 2 bases and J by 5 bases, with 10 bases between. Looked up from germline, CDR1 is MNHNY and CDR2 is SVGAGI (reference sequence).

The rearrangement joins TRBV5-8 to TRBJ1-5, with D hard to call. Germline V gives CDR1 SGHTS, CDR2 YDEGEE. The CDR3 has 14 residues. Trimming removed 0 bases at V and 2 bases at J, with 6 bases between. CDR3 nucleotides: TGTGCCAGCAGCTTGGTTCCAGGCAATCAGCCCCAGCATTTT. The encoded protein is CASSLVPGNQPQHF.

The CDR3 DNA follows: TGCGCCAGCAGTTTAGCTAGCGGGGGGCCCGGAGAGACCCAGTACTTC. Translating gives CASSLASGGPGETQYF. The rearrangement links TRBV5-1 to TRBJ2-5; TRBD2 agrees at 11 bases. The CDR3 covers 16 residues. Germline values: CDR1 SGHRS, CDR2 YFSETQ. V trimming: 5 bases; J trimming: 4 bases; junction bases outside the gene matches: 10.